Presented here are 28 T cell receptor beta chains from one specimen sequenced in a study of spatial heterogeneity in lung cancer. The time point denotes: blood at routine non-recurrence follow-up after resection. One entry per CDR3 protein, called by TCRdb with MiXCR from the 5' RACE reads. The sample records about 70,000 distinct CDR3 sequences, around 9.3% being singletons. The sequenced sample was PBMCs, obtained at follow-up. The source of these receptors is a female donor with early-stage non-small cell lung cancer.

This clonotype was counted at least ten times. The V call is TRBV11-3, the J call TRBJ2-1; 7 nucleotides align to TRBD1. CDR1 and CDR2 from the germline V gene are SGHNT and YENEEA. Losses at the gene ends were 5 bases for V and 8 bases for J; bases not matched to a gene: 6. This CDR3 comprises 13 residues. The CDR3 DNA is TGTGCCAGCAGCCTCGACAGGGTGGATGAGCAGTTCTTC. Amino acid sequence: CASSLDRVDEQFF.

At least ten counts were recorded for this clonotype. V and J are TRBV7-9 and TRBJ1-5; D not resolved. Germline loops: CDR1 SEHNR, CDR2 FQNEAQ (reference sequence). CDR3 length: 15 amino acids. Trimming shortened V by 5 bases and J by 5 bases, and 16 bases separated the two germline ends. For the CDR3, the DNA is TGTGCCAGCAGCCCCAGCGGAGGTCGATATCAGCCCCAGCATTTT. As protein: CASSPSGGRYQPQHF.

This clonotype was seen repeatedly, ten times or more. This rearrangement joins TRBV6-1 to TRBJ2-7; D gene uncertain. The CDR3 extends over 12 amino acids. V lost 6 bases to trimming and J lost 4 bases, with 10 bases between them. Germline V gene data show CDR1 as MNHNS and CDR2 as SASEGT. The DNA of the CDR3 is TGTGCCAGCAGCCCCAGAAATTACGAGCAGTACTTC. Translating gives CASSPRNYEQYF.

The chain combines TRBV12-3 or TRBV12-4 with TRBJ1-2; D is ambiguous. CDR3 length: 13 amino acids. V was trimmed by 3 bases and J by 5 bases, leaving 10 bases between them. This CDR3 is CASSFFLSYGYTF. CDR3 bases: TGTGCCAGCAGTTTTTTCCTAAGTTATGGCTACACCTTC.

The rearrangement links TRBV6-5 to TRBJ1-5; TRBD1 matches 8 bases. Trimming at V came to 5 bases and at J to 3 bases, leaving 3 bases not matched to a gene. This CDR3 region has 14 residues. Germline V lookup: CDR1 MNHEY, CDR2 SVGAGI. In DNA form, the CDR3 reads TGTGCCAGCAGTCTGACAGGGGTCAATCAGCCCCAGCATTTT. It specifies CASSLTGVNQPQHF.

This clonotype was seen repeatedly, ten times or more. This sequence joins TRBV19 and TRBJ2-4; D is unresolved. This CDR3 spans 15 amino acids. Germline V gene sequence: CDR1 LNHDA, CDR2 SQIVND (reference sequence). Trimming removed 4 bases from V and 7 bases from J, with 17 bases in between. The CDR3 reads CASSNRWLEPNIQYF. CDR3 DNA sequence: TGTGCCAGTAGTAACCGCTGGCTAGAGCCCAACATTCAGTACTTC.

This clonotype was detected many times. V and J are TRBV29-1 and TRBJ2-2; D call uncertain. Per the germline V gene, CDR1 is SQVTM and CDR2 is ANQGSEA. This CDR3 comprises 11 residues. Trimming shortened V by 0 bases and J by 6 bases, and 2 bases separated the two germline ends. The CDR3 nucleotides read TGCAGCGTTGAAGAGGCCGGGGAGCTGTTTTTT. This gives the protein CSVEEAGELFF.

This clonotype was counted only a few times. This sequence joins TRBV24-1 and TRBJ1-1; tentatively, D is TRBD1 (5 bases). The CDR3 sequence is 15 residues long. Germline V gene data show CDR1 as KGHDR and CDR2 as SFDVKD. V was clipped by 7 bases and J by 4 bases, with 18 bases between them. The DNA of the CDR3 is TGTGCCACCAGGGCCCCCGCCTCCGGGGGCACTGAAGCTTTCTTT. Protein: CATRAPASGGTEAFF.

The table lists this clonotype with many counts. The chain joins TRBV7-9 to TRBJ2-5, with D possibly matching TRBD2 (5 bases). This CDR3 comprises 14 residues. The V and J ends lost 6 bases and 5 bases respectively, with 16 bases between them. CDR1 is SEHNR, CDR2 FQNEAQ, per germline (reference sequence). Written as DNA, the CDR3 is TGTGCCAGCAGGGTTATGTCTAGCCGGGAGACCCAGTACTTC. As protein: CASRVMSSRETQYF.

The J gene is TRBJ2-4, the V gene TRBV28; D unresolved. Trimming took 6 bases from V and 0 from J, leaving 12 bases between them. Germline assignment: CDR1 MDHEN and CDR2 SYDVKM. CDR3 length equals 15 residues. In DNA form, the CDR3 reads TGTGCCAGCAGCCTGACGGAATTAGCCAAAAACATTCAGTACTTC. It translates to CASSLTELAKNIQYF.

J is TRBJ1-2 and V is TRBV4-1, with 7 bases fitting TRBD1. The V gene's germline CDR1 is MGHRA and CDR2 YSYEKL. The CDR3 is 17 residues long. The V and J ends lost 0 bases and 0 bases, in that order; junction bases with no gene match: 7. In DNA, the CDR3 is TGCGCCAGCAGCCAAGACCCCCTGACAGGGACTAACTATGGCTACACCTTC. This translates into CASSQDPLTGTNYGYTF.

This clonotype was seen only a few times. The V and J genes are TRBV20-1 and TRBJ2-7; D unclear. This CDR3 has 14 amino acids. CDR1 is DFQATT, CDR2 SNEGSKA, per germline (reference sequence). V lost 6 bases, J lost 7 bases, and 22 bases lay in between. DNA of the CDR3: TGCAGTGCCGAAACAGACGGGTTAGGGTGGGAGCAGTACTTC. Its translation is CSAETDGLGWEQYF.

This clonotype has a count of ten or more. V is TRBV12-3 or TRBV12-4 and J is TRBJ2-2; the D call may be TRBD1 or TRBD2 (5 bases each). V lost 3 bases to trimming and J lost 6 bases, with 14 bases between them. The CDR3 length is 15 residues. As DNA, the CDR3 is TGTGCCAGCAGTTTGCCACCCGGGACCCCCGGGGAGCTGTTTTTT. Translated: CASSLPPGTPGELFF.

The sample holds a few counts of this clonotype. This chain connects TRBV7-3 to TRBJ2-2; D remains ambiguous. Germline V lookup: CDR1 SGHTA, CDR2 FQGTGA. The CDR3 loop spans 13 amino acids. Deletions cut 6 bases from V and 0 bases from J, with 5 bases between. In DNA form, the CDR3 reads TGTGCCAGCAGGGGGTCGAACACCGGGGAGCTGTTTTTT. This gives the protein CASRGSNTGELFF.

In the case of this clonotype: Possible read error: a much larger clone is one base away. The rearrangement joins TRBV5-1 to TRBJ1-1; D call uncertain. The CDR3 totals 13 residues. CDR1 and CDR2 from the germline V gene are SGHRS and YFSETQ. The germline V and J ends were trimmed by 2 bases and 6 bases, with 11 bases remaining between them. The CDR3 loop reads CASSLLKNAEAFF. The CDR3 DNA follows: TGCGCCAGCAGCTTACTTAAAAACGCTGAAGCTTTCTTT.

This clonotype was observed many times. J is TRBJ1-5 and V is TRBV7-9; D gene uncertain. Looked up from germline, CDR1 is SEHNR and CDR2 is FQNEAQ (reference sequence). V was trimmed by 4 bases and J by 6 bases, leaving 10 bases between them. CDR3 size: 13 residues. The CDR3 DNA sequence: TGTGCCAGCAGCTCCGGGGTGACTCAGCCCCAGCATTTT. This gives the protein CASSSGVTQPQHF. The variable domain in full, with the rest retrieved from reference TRBV7-9 and TRBJ1-5, is DTGVSQNPRHKITKRGQNVTFRCDPISEHNRLYWYRQTLGQGPEFLTYFQNEAQLEKSRLLSDRFSAERPKGSFSTLEIQRTEQGDSAMYLCASSSGVTQPQHFGDGTRLSIL.

This clonotype was observed at least ten times. This is likely a read error, given that the CDR3 carries no conserved phenylalanine or tryptophan at its end. The DNA is left out, because the CDR3 cannot be placed on it with certainty; the CDR3 is given as TCRdb lists it. Here the CDR3 reads CSVRRQVLP. The chain carries TRBV29-1 and TRBJ1-2; the tabulated D call, TRBD1, remains unverified against the DNA. Germline loops: CDR1 SQVTM, CDR2 ANQGSEA. The CDR3 is 9 residues long, ends included.

In the case of this clonotype: A much larger clone lies a single base off, so this may be a read error. V is TRBV25-1 and J is TRBJ1-2, with 9 bases that match TRBD1. The CDR3 length is 14 residues. The V gene's germline CDR1 is MGHDK and CDR2 SYGVNS. The CDR3 sequence is CASSESGQGHGYAF. CDR3 DNA sequence: TGTGCCAGCAGTGAATCGGGACAGGGCCATGGCTACGCCTTC.

This clonotype was counted at least ten times. This sequence joins TRBV19 and TRBJ2-7; D perhaps matches TRBD2 (6 bases). V was pared by 7 bases and J by 6 bases, with 16 bases between. This CDR3 has 13 amino acids. The germline gives CDR1 LNHDA, CDR2 SQIVND (reference sequence). For the CDR3, the DNA is TGTGCCAGTACCCCCGGGGGTGCAAGCGAGCAGTACTTC. Translated: CASTPGGASEQYF.

In this sample, this clonotype turned up many times. The chain joins TRBV10-3 to TRBJ2-2; tentative D call: TRBD2 (5 bases). With 4 bases removed from V and 0 bases from J, the gap between germline ends came to 9 bases. The CDR3 is made up of 15 amino acids. Germline V gene lookup returns CDR1 ENHRY and CDR2 SYGVKD. CDR3 DNA sequence: TGTGCCATCAGTGCATCCGGGGCGAACACCGGGGAGCTGTTTTTT. Protein sequence: CAISASGANTGELFF.

This clonotype was picked up many times. The chain combines TRBV27 with TRBJ2-1, with no clear D. The CDR3 totals 9 residues. Germline lookup yields CDR1 MNHEY and CDR2 SMNVEV (reference sequence). V shed 9 bases and J shed 5 bases, with 2 bases lying between them. This CDR3 reads CARDNEQFF. For the CDR3, the DNA is TGTGCCAGAGACAATGAGCAGTTCTTC.

This chain joins TRBV5-1 and TRBJ2-1, with 10 bases aligning to TRBD2. CDR1 is SGHRS, CDR2 YFSETQ, per germline. V was clipped by 0 bases and J by 0 bases; unmatched bases: 3. This CDR3 contains 17 residues. The CDR3 region has the DNA TGCGCCAGCAGCTTGGCGGCTAGCGGGAGCTCCTACAATGAGCAGTTCTTC. Protein sequence: CASSLAASGSSYNEQFF.

This clonotype was picked up many times. The V call is TRBV24-1, the J call TRBJ2-7, with D perhaps matching TRBD2 (7 bases). The CDR3 covers 16 residues. With 6 bases removed from V and 3 bases from J, the gap between germline ends came to 20 bases. CDR1 and CDR2 (germline): KGHDR, SFDVKD. The CDR3 region has the DNA TGTGCCACCAGTCCCTTTAACTCGGGGGGCCTCTACGAGCAGTACTTC. This translates into CATSPFNSGGLYEQYF.

A few counts support this clonotype. The V and J genes are TRBV7-3 and TRBJ2-2; 8 nucleotides match TRBD1. Looked up from germline, CDR1 is SGHTA and CDR2 is FQGTGA. The V gene end was trimmed by 6 bases and the J gene end by 3 bases; junction bases not matched to a gene: 6. CDR3 length: 15 residues. The DNA for the CDR3 is TGTGCCAGCAGTCCCGGGACAGGAGACACCGGGGAGCTGTTTTTT. Protein sequence: CASSPGTGDTGELFF.

The V gene is TRBV19, the J gene TRBJ2-6; TRBD1 agrees at 8 bases. Trimming cost V 1 base and J 1 base; bases outside gene matches: 3. Germline-derived CDR1 and CDR2 are LNHDA and SQIVND (reference sequence). There are 17 residues in the CDR3. The CDR3 is CASSIGTGFSGANVLTF. The DNA for the CDR3 is TGTGCCAGTAGTATAGGGACAGGGTTTTCTGGGGCCAACGTCCTGACTTTC.

This clonotype was counted at least ten times. The chain combines TRBV5-1 with TRBJ2-3, with unresolved D. This CDR3 comprises 14 residues. Germline lookup yields CDR1 SGHRS and CDR2 YFSETQ. V lost 5 bases and J lost 5, with 15 bases in between. CDR3: CASSKWGWEDTQYF. The CDR3 coding sequence is TGCGCCAGCAGTAAGTGGGGTTGGGAAGATACGCAGTATTTT.

This clonotype was counted many times. The rearrangement links TRBV5-1 to TRBJ2-2; no firm D call. Trimming took 2 bases from V and 0 from J, leaving 5 bases between them. CDR1 is SGHRS and CDR2 is YFSETQ in the germline V gene. CDR3 length equals 14 residues. The DNA of the CDR3 is TGCGCCAGCAGCTTCGGTCCGAACACCGGGGAGCTGTTTTTT. Protein product: CASSFGPNTGELFF. The full variable domain, completed using reference TRBV5-1 and TRBJ2-2, is KAGVTQTPRYLIKTRGQQVTLSCSPISGHRSVSWYQQTPGQGLQFLFEYFSETQRNKGNFPGRFSGRQFSNSRSEMNVSTLELGDSALYLCASSFGPNTGELFFGEGSRLTVL.

This clonotype occurred many times. The CDR3 reads CASRFGGDNQPQHF. CDR3 nucleotides: TGTGCCAGTAGGTTCGGGGGAGACAATCAGCCCCAGCATTTT. The V call is TRBV19, the J call TRBJ1-5; possibly TRBD1 for D (5 bases). CDR3 size: 14 residues. Germline values: CDR1 LNHDA, CDR2 SQIVND (reference sequence). With 6 bases removed from V and 3 bases from J, the gap between germline ends came to 12 bases.